These 3 T cell receptor beta chains were sequenced from one sample in a study of low-dose radiotherapy and immunotherapy resistance in tumors. TRAV and TRBV primers primed cDNA for both TCRalpha and TCRbeta. Over roughly 18 PCR cycles, TCRs were amplified from a constant-region primer and V-primer adapter. TCRdb ran MiXCR on the reads and lists one entry per CDR3 protein. The sample records under 70,000 distinct CDR3 sequences, about 23% being singletons. The time point: before trial treatment. The specimen was PBMCs, collected before treatment. The receptors originated from a male donor with prostate cancer.

This clonotype has at least ten counts. The chain recombines TRBV18 with TRBJ2-3, with unresolved D. The CDR3 length is 11 residues. Trimming took 2 bases from V and 6 from J, leaving 3 bases between them. CDR1 KGHSH and CDR2 LQKENI come from the germline V gene. CDR3 nucleotide sequence: TGTGCCAGCTCACCAAAGGATACGCAGTATTTT. This gives the protein CASSPKDTQYF.

This clonotype was counted at least ten times. V and J are TRBV15 and TRBJ1-3; D ambiguous. The length of the CDR3 is 17 residues. CDR1 is LNHNV, CDR2 YYDKDF, per germline (reference sequence). Trimming stripped 0 bases from V and 0 bases from J, with 12 bases between. The CDR3 region has the DNA TGTGCCACCAGCAGAGAGGGCCCATGGAACTCTGGAAACACCATATATTTT. This translates into CATSREGPWNSGNTIYF.

Points on this clonotype: A read error likely explains this, since a far larger clone differs by one base. The chain is built from TRBV6-5 and TRBJ2-7; 9 nucleotides match TRBD2. The CDR3 length is 15 residues. Trimming took 5 bases from V and 3 from J; bases not matched to a gene: 8. Germline V gene data show CDR1 as MNHEY and CDR2 as SVGAGI. This chain's CDR3 is CASSMGTSWFYEQYF. For the CDR3, the DNA is TGTGCCAGCAGTATGGGGACTAGCTGGTTCTACGAGCAGTACTTC.